These 25 T cell receptor beta chains came from one sample sequenced in a study of Ad26.COV2.S vaccination and SARS-CoV-2 variants (dated by TCRdb to the early 2020s). The treatment or condition label of this sample denotes: 15 to 20 received Ad26.COV2.S at low or high dose, single or two shots; several received placebo; per-sample allocation not given. Repertoires of vaccine and placebo recipients were sequenced from samples taken on day 63 after the first injection. Receptor amplification or capture employed the immunoSEQ multiplex PCR assay. The clones in this table, taken by TCRdb from immuneACCESS, are in-frame only. Not every clone is retained; where verified, under half of the shortfall comes from an unresolved V gene, and the cause of the rest is unknown. This sample is represented by about 220,000 clones; 88% of them were singletons. The leading ten clones occupy about 11% of the sample.

This material consisted of peripheral blood, taken in a trial of Ad26.COV2.S vaccine versus placebo. All receptors derive from a person aged 18-65 years who received the Ad26.COV2.S COVID-19 vaccine or a placebo.

The V gene is TRBV29-1, the J gene TRBJ1-4, with no clear D. Germline assignment: CDR1 SQVTM and CDR2 ANQGSEA. Trimming removed 1 base from V and 4 bases from J, with 10 bases in between. The CDR3 totals 14 residues. The CDR3 DNA is TGCAGCGTTGAAGGCAGCAGTAATAATGAAAAACTGTTTTTT. Translating gives CSVEGSSNNEKLFF.

The rearrangement joins TRBV28 to TRBJ2-7; no definite D call. V was pared by 6 bases and J by 5 bases, with 20 bases between. The CDR3 spans 15 residues. The germline CDR1 and CDR2 sequences are MDHEN and SYDVKM. The CDR3 DNA sequence: TGTGCCAGCAGGATGGGCCTCTCTCCTTCGAACGAGCAGTACTTC. This gives the protein CASRMGLSPSNEQYF.

The chain combines TRBV27 with TRBJ2-7; TRBD2 matches at 10 bases. V shed 5 bases, J shed 2 bases, and the junction held 9 bases outside the gene matches. Germline loops: CDR1 MNHEY, CDR2 SMNVEV (reference sequence). This CDR3 spans 16 amino acids. The CDR3 nucleotides read TGTGCCAGCAGTGCCTCACTAGCGGGACTTCCCTACGAGCAGTACTTC. This gives the protein CASSASLAGLPYEQYF.

The chain uses TRBV4-1 and TRBJ2-5, with D perhaps TRBD1 or TRBD2 (5 bases each). The CDR3 totals 19 residues. The V end lost 2 bases, the J end lost 0 bases, and 22 bases lay between the germline ends. Germline V gives CDR1 MGHRA, CDR2 YSYEKL. In nucleotides, the CDR3 is TGCGCCAGCAGCCAACCCCCCTTGTCGGGACCCCTGTACCAAGAGACCCAGTACTTC. Translation: CASSQPPLSGPLYQETQYF.

V and J are TRBV7-2 and TRBJ2-7, with D possibly matching TRBD2 (6 bases). V shed 2 bases and J shed 4 bases, with 12 bases lying between them. Germline assignment: CDR1 SGHTA and CDR2 FQGNSA. This CDR3 comprises 14 residues. This chain's CDR3 is CASSLQFGGYEQYF. Here the CDR3 DNA reads TGTGCCAGCAGCTTACAATTTGGGGGGTACGAGCAGTACTTC.

This chain joins TRBV27 and TRBJ1-1, with D unclear. The V and J ends lost 7 bases and 0 bases respectively, with 18 bases between them. Germline CDR1 and CDR2: MNHEY and SMNVEV (reference sequence). This CDR3 is 16 amino acids long. The CDR3 loop reads CASTLSAPILNTEAFF. DNA for the CDR3: TGTGCCAGCACCCTATCGGCACCCATTTTGAACACTGAAGCTTTCTTT.

This chain links TRBV24-1 with TRBJ1-2; D possibly corresponds to TRBD1 (6 bases). Germline V gives CDR1 KGHDR, CDR2 SFDVKD. This CDR3 region has 14 residues. Trimming left V 4 bases short and J 4 bases short, with 12 bases between. DNA for the CDR3: TGTGCCACCAGTGAGGGAACAGGGCCCTATGGCTACACCTTC. Translated, it gives CATSEGTGPYGYTF.

This clone was counted a single time. The rearrangement uses TRBV11-2 and TRBJ2-1, with D perhaps matching TRBD1 or TRBD2 (5 bases each). The V gene's germline CDR1 is SGHAT and CDR2 FQNNGV. The CDR3 has 14 amino acids. V was shortened by 1 base and J by 6 bases, with 10 bases between the two germline ends. DNA of the CDR3: TGTGCCAGCAGCTTAGCGGGGCCAGGCAATGAGCAGTTCTTC. Translated, it gives CASSLAGPGNEQFF. The full variable domain, in which reference TRBV11-2 and TRBJ2-1 provide the parts outside the CDR3, is EAGVAQSPRYKIIEKRQSVAFWCNPISGHATLYWYQQILGQGPKLLIQFQNNGVVDDSQLPKDRFSAERLKGVDSTLKIQPAKLEDSAVYLCASSLAGPGNEQFFGPGTRLTVL.

The V and J genes are TRBV29-1 and TRBJ2-3; D not certain. CDR1 and CDR2 (germline): SQVTM, ANQGSEA. This CDR3 region has 12 residues. The germline V and J ends were trimmed by 4 bases and 3 bases, with 8 bases remaining between them. This chain's CDR3 is CSVGWRTDTQYF. The CDR3 DNA reads as TGCAGCGTTGGGTGGCGGACAGATACGCAGTATTTT.

The chain carries TRBV6-4 and TRBJ2-1, with 11 bases fitting TRBD2. Germline V gene sequence: CDR1 MRHNA, CDR2 SNTAGT. The trim removed 6 bases at V and 5 bases at J, leaving 6 bases unmatched. This CDR3 is 15 amino acids long. The CDR3 loop reads CASSKTSGTHNEQFF. Written as DNA, the CDR3 is TGTGCCAGCAGCAAGACTAGCGGGACTCACAATGAGCAGTTCTTC.

The chain links TRBV4-2 to TRBJ2-1; TRBD2 matches 9 bases. CDR3 length: 15 amino acids. CDR1 and CDR2 from the germline V gene are LGHNA and YNFKEQ. The ends lost 4 bases at V and 1 base at J; junction bases unmatched: 2. The CDR3 DNA sequence: TGTGCCAGCAGCCCCACTAGCGGGTCCTACAATGAGCAGTTCTTC. Encoded protein: CASSPTSGSYNEQFF.

The gene calls are TRBV6-4 and TRBJ1-2; D is unclear. Germline loops: CDR1 MRHNA, CDR2 SNTAGT. V shed 5 bases and J shed 5 bases, with 9 bases lying between them. This CDR3 spans 12 amino acids. Here the CDR3 reads CASSHPLYGYTF. DNA of the CDR3: TGTGCCAGCAGTCATCCCCTGTATGGCTACACCTTC.

The rearrangement joins TRBV7-9 to TRBJ2-1, with 14 positions matching TRBD2. V lost 5 bases to trimming and J lost 5 bases; unmatched junction nucleotides: 17. CDR1 and CDR2 (germline): SEHNR, FQNEAQ (reference sequence). CDR3 length equals 20 residues. The CDR3 is CASSSFGGLAGVRGDNEQFF. CDR3 nucleotide sequence: TGTGCCAGCAGCAGTTTTGGGGGACTAGCGGGAGTTAGAGGGGACAATGAGCAGTTCTTC.

The V call is TRBV18, the J call TRBJ1-5; D gene uncertain. CDR1 and CDR2 (germline): KGHSH, LQKENI. Between the trimmed V and J ends, which lost 3 bases and 3 bases, there was a span of 6 bases. This CDR3 has 13 residues. The CDR3 sequence is CASSPIYNQPQHF. CDR3 nucleotides: TGTGCCAGCTCACCCATTTACAATCAGCCCCAGCATTTT.

V and J are TRBV10-3 and TRBJ1-4; TRBD1 might be the D (6 bases). Germline CDR1 is ENHRY and CDR2 is SYGVKD. The CDR3 consists of 15 residues. The V end lost 0 bases, the J end lost 4 bases, and 9 bases lay between the germline ends. The CDR3 DNA reads as TGTGCCATCAGTGAGTCAGGGGGTGGTAATGAAAAACTGTTTTTT. As protein: CAISESGGGNEKLFF.

The chain has TRBV27 and TRBJ2-7, with 15 bases aligning to TRBD2. This CDR3 has 17 residues. CDR1 and CDR2 (germline): MNHEY, SMNVEV (reference sequence). The V and J ends lost 3 bases and 5 bases, in that order; junction bases with no gene match: 8. CDR3 coding DNA: TGTGCCAGCAGTTTTGGGGGACTAGCGGGAGGTAGGAACGAGCAGTACTTC. Protein product: CASSFGGLAGGRNEQYF.

This chain joins TRBV2 and TRBJ2-7; D tentatively reads TRBD1 or TRBD2 (5 bases each). Germline V gene sequence: CDR1 SNHLY, CDR2 FYNNEI. The CDR3 length is 15 residues. V was trimmed by 5 bases and J by 2 bases, leaving 16 bases between them. The CDR3 DNA reads as TGTGCCAGCAGTTGGGACGGTCAAGGGGCCTACGAGCAGTACTTC. This translates into CASSWDGQGAYEQYF.

The V and J genes are TRBV5-6 and TRBJ2-3; 10 bases are a match to TRBD2. Germline CDR1 is SGHDT and CDR2 is YYEEEE. The CDR3 is made up of 15 amino acids. After removal of 4 bases from V and 5 bases from J, the junction contained 7 bases not matched to a gene. The DNA for the CDR3 is TGTGCCAGCAGCCAGGAGGTAGCGGGGGGAGATACGCAGTATTTT. Translated: CASSQEVAGGDTQYF.

The rearrangement uses TRBV4-3 and TRBJ1-5, with D possibly matching TRBD1 (6 bases). The CDR3 has 17 amino acids. CDR1 LGHNA and CDR2 YSLEER come from the germline V gene. The V end lost 2 bases, the J end lost 2 bases, and 16 bases lay between the germline ends. CDR3 DNA: TGCGCCAGCAGCCAACCCTACAGGGACGAGGGCAATCAGCCCCAGCATTTT. It encodes CASSQPYRDEGNQPQHF.

V gene TRBV2 combines with J gene TRBJ1-1; 9 nucleotides line up with TRBD1. J lost 6 bases, V lost 6 bases, and 8 bases had no gene match. The CDR3 is 14 amino acids. In germline, CDR1 is SNHLY, CDR2 FYNNEI. CDR3 loop: CASRGTGRSAEAFF. The CDR3 DNA sequence: TGTGCCAGCAGGGGGACAGGGAGATCAGCTGAAGCTTTCTTT.

This chain connects TRBV7-9 to TRBJ1-1; a weak D match, TRBD1 (5 bases). With 4 bases removed from V and 6 bases from J, the gap between germline ends came to 15 bases. The CDR3 extends over 14 amino acids. Germline CDR1 and CDR2: SEHNR and FQNEAQ (reference sequence). The CDR3 reads CASSWGDVGAEAFF. DNA for the CDR3: TGTGCCAGCAGCTGGGGCGACGTTGGGGCTGAAGCTTTCTTT.

V usage is TRBV19 and J usage is TRBJ2-1, with 9 bases lining up with TRBD2. This CDR3 has 15 residues. J was trimmed by 7 bases and V by 4 bases; bases with no gene match: 8. Germline V lookup: CDR1 LNHDA, CDR2 SQIVND (reference sequence). The CDR3 spells CASSKLGLAGNEQFF. The CDR3 region has the DNA TGTGCCAGTAGTAAACTGGGACTAGCAGGGAATGAGCAGTTCTTC.

The chain has TRBV10-3 and TRBJ1-1; D is ambiguous. Trimming cost V 0 bases and J 1 base, with 6 bases left between them. The CDR3 consists of 14 residues. CDR1 is ENHRY and CDR2 is SYGVKD in the germline V gene. CDR3: CAISESNRNTEAFF. CDR3 in DNA: TGTGCCATCAGTGAGTCTAACCGGAACACTGAAGCTTTCTTT.

The V gene is TRBV7-9, the J gene TRBJ2-1; the D is unclear. Trimming shortened V by 0 bases and J by 3 bases, and 12 bases separated the two germline ends. CDR3 length equals 16 residues. Germline V gives CDR1 SEHNR, CDR2 FQNEAQ (reference sequence). In DNA, the CDR3 is TGTGCCAGCAGCTTAGCTCGAGCAAATTTCTACAATGAGCAGTTCTTC. This encodes CASSLARANFYNEQFF.

CDR3 residues: CATSGTPNSPLHF. The CDR3 bases are TGTGCCACCAGTGGGACTCCCAATTCACCCCTCCACTTT. V gene TRBV24-1 combines with J gene TRBJ1-6; D remains ambiguous. Per the germline V gene, CDR1 is KGHDR and CDR2 is SFDVKD. V was trimmed by 5 bases and J by 7 bases, leaving 8 bases between them. The CDR3 is 13 residues long.